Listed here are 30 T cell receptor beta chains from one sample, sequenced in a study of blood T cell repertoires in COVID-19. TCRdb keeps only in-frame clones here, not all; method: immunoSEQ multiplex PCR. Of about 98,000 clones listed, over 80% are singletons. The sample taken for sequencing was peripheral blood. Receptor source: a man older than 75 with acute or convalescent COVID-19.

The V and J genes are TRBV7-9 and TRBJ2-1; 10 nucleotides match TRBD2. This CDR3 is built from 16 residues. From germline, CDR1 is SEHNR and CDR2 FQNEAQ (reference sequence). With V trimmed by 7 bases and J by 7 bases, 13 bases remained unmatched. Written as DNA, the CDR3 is TGTGCCAGCAACCCCGGGCTAGCGGGAGAATCTAATGAGCAGTTCTTC. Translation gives CASNPGLAGESNEQFF.

The CDR3 sequence is CASSLGRDRGQPQHF. CDR3 DNA: TGTGCCAGCAGTTTAGGCAGGGATCGCGGACAGCCCCAGCATTTT. This chain joins TRBV28 and TRBJ1-5; tentatively, D is TRBD1 (5 bases). The ends were cut back, 2 bases at V and 7 bases at J, with 15 bases in the middle. Germline V lookup: CDR1 MDHEN, CDR2 SYDVKM. There are 15 residues in the CDR3.

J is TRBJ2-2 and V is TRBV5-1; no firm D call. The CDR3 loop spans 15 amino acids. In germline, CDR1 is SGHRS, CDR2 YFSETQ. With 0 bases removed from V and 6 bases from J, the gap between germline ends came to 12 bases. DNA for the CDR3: TGCGCCAGCAGCTTGGTAACAGATGCCGCCGGGGAGCTGTTTTTT. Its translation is CASSLVTDAAGELFF. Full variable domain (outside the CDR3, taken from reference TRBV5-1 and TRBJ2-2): KAGVTQTPRYLIKTRGQQVTLSCSPISGHRSVSWYQQTPGQGLQFLFEYFSETQRNKGNFPGRFSGRQFSNSRSEMNVSTLELGDSALYLCASSLVTDAAGELFFGEGSRLTVL.

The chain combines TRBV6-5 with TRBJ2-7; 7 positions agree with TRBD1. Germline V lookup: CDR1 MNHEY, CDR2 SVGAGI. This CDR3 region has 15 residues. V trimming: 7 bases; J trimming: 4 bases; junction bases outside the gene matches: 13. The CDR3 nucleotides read TGTGCCAGCACCACGACAGGGTACAGTTCTTACGAGCAGTACTTC. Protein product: CASTTTGYSSYEQYF.

The DNA for the CDR3 is TGTGCCAGCAGCCTTCAGGGACAGGCGGCTACCTACGAGCAGTACTTC. Translation gives CASSLQGQAATYEQYF. The chain joins TRBV16 to TRBJ2-7; 8 nucleotides align to TRBD1. V was clipped by 4 bases and J by 2 bases; unmatched bases: 10. CDR1 is KGHSY, CDR2 FQNENV, per germline. The CDR3 consists of 16 residues.

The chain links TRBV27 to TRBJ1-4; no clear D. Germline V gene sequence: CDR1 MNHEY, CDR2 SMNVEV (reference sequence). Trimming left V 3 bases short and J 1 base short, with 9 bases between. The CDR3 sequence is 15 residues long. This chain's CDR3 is CASSLVAVTNEKLFF. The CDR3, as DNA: TGTGCCAGCAGTTTGGTAGCGGTAACTAATGAAAAACTGTTTTTT.

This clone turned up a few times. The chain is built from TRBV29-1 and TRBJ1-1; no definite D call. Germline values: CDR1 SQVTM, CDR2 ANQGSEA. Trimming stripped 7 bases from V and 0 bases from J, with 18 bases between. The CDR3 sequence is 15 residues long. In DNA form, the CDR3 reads TGCAGCGCTCTTCCCCCCTACAGCTTGAACACTGAAGCTTTCTTT. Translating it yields CSALPPYSLNTEAFF.

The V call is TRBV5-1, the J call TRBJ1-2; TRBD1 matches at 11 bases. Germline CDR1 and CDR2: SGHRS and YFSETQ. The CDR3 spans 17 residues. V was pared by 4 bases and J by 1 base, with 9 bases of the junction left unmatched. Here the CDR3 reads CASSPGTGGYGNYGYTF. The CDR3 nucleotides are TGCGCCAGCAGCCCCGGGACAGGGGGTTACGGTAACTATGGCTACACCTTC.

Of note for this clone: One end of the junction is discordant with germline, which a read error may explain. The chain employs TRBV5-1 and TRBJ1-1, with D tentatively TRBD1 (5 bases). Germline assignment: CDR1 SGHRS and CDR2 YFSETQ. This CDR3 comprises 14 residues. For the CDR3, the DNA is TGCGCCAGCAGCTTACAGGCTATGAAAACTGAAGCTTTCTTT. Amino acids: CASSLQAMKTEAFF. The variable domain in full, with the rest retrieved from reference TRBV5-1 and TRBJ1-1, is KAGVTQTPRYLIKTRGQQVTLSCSPISGHRSVSWYQQTPGQGLQFLFEYFSETQRNKGNFPGRFSGRQFSNSRSEMNVSTLELGDSALYLCASSLQAMKTEAFFGQGTRLTVV.

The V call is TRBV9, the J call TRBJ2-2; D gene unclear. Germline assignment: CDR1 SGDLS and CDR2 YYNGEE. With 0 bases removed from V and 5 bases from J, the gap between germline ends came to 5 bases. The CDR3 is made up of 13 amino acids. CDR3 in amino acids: CASSVVRTGELFF. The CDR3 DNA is TGTGCCAGCAGCGTAGTGCGGACCGGGGAGCTGTTTTTT.

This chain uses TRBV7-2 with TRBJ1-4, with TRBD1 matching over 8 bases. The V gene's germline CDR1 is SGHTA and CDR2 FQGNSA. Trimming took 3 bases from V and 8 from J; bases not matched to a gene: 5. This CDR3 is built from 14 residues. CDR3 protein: CASSFSTGGEKLFF. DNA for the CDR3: TGTGCCAGCAGCTTTAGCACAGGGGGGGAAAAACTGTTTTTT.

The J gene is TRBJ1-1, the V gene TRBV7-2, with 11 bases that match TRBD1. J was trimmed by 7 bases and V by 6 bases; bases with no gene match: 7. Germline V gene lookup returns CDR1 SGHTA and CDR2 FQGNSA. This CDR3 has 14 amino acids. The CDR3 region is CASRPDRGPDEAFF. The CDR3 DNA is TGTGCCAGCAGACCGGACAGGGGGCCGGATGAAGCTTTCTTT.

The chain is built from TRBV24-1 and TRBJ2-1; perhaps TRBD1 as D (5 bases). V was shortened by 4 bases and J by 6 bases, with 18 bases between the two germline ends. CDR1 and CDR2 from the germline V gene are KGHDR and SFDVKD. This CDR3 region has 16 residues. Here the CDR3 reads CATSDQDIRALNEQFF. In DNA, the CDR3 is TGTGCCACCAGTGACCAGGACATTCGAGCCCTCAATGAGCAGTTCTTC.

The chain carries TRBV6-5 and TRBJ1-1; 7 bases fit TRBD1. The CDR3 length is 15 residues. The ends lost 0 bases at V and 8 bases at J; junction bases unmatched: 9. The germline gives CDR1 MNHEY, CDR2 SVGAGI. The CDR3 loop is CASSYSPGQDQEAFF. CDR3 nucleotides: TGTGCCAGCAGTTACTCCCCTGGACAGGATCAAGAAGCTTTCTTT.

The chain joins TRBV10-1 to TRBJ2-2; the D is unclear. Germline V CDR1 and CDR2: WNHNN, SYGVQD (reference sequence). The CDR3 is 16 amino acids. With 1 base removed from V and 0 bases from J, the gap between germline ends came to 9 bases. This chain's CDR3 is CASSELTGPNTGELFF. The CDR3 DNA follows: TGCGCCAGCAGTGAGTTGACTGGCCCGAACACCGGGGAGCTGTTTTTT.

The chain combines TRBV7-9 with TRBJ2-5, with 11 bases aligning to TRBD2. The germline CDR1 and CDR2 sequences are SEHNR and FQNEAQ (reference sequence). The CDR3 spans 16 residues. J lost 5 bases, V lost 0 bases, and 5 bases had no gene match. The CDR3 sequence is CASSLALAGVRETQYF. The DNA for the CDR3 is TGTGCCAGCAGCTTAGCACTAGCGGGGGTTCGGGAGACCCAGTACTTC.

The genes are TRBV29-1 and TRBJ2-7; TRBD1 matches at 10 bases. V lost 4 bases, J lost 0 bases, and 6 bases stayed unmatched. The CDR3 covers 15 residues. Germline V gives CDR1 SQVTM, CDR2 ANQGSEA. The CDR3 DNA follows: TGCAGCGTTGCCTGGACAGGGGGATTCTCCTACGAGCAGTACTTC. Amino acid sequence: CSVAWTGGFSYEQYF.

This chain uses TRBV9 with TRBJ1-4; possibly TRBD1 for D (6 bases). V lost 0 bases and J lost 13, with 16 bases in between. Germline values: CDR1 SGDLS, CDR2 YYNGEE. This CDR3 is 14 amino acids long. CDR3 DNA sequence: TGTGCCAGCAGCGTAGCTCCCACAGGGCGAGGACTGTTTTTT. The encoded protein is CASSVAPTGRGLFF.

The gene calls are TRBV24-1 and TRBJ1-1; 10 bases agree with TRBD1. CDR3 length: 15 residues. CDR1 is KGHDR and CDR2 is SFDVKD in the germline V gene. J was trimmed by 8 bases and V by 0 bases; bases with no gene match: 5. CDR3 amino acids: CATSDLGTGAKEAFF. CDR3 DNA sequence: TGTGCCACCAGTGATTTGGGGACAGGGGCGAAAGAAGCTTTCTTT.

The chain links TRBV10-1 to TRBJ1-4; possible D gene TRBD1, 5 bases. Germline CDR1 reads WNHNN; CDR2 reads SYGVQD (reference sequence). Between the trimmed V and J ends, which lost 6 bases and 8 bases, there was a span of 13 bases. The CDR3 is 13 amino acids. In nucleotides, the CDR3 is TGCGCCAGCAGCCCCTCCGGGGGGGAAAAACTGTTTTTT. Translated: CASSPSGGEKLFF.

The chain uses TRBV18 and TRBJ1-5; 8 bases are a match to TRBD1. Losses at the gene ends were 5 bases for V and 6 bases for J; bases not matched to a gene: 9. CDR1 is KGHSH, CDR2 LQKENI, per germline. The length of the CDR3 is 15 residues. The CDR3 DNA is TGTGCCAGCTCATCTCGTCAGGGGGCCTCTCAGCCCCAGCATTTT. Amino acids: CASSSRQGASQPQHF.

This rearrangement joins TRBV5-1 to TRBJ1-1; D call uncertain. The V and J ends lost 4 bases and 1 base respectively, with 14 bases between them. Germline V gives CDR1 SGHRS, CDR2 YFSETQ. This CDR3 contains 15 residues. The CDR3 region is CASSPWAGPNTEAFF. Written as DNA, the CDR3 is TGCGCCAGCAGCCCCTGGGCAGGCCCGAACACTGAAGCTTTCTTT. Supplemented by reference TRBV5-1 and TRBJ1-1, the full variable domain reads KAGVTQTPRYLIKTRGQQVTLSCSPISGHRSVSWYQQTPGQGLQFLFEYFSETQRNKGNFPGRFSGRQFSNSRSEMNVSTLELGDSALYLCASSPWAGPNTEAFFGQGTRLTVV.

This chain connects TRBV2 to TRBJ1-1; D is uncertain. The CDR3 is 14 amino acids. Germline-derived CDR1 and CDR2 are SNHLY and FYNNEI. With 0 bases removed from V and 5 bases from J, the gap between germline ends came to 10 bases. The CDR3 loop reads CASSEAAGKTEAFF. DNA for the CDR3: TGTGCCAGCAGTGAAGCGGCGGGGAAAACTGAAGCTTTCTTT.

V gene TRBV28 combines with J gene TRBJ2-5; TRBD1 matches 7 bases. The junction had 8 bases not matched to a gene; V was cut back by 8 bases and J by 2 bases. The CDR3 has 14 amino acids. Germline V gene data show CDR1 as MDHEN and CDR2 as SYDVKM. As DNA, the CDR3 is TGTGCCAGCTGGGGACAGTCGTCTCAAGAGACCCAGTACTTC. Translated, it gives CASWGQSSQETQYF.

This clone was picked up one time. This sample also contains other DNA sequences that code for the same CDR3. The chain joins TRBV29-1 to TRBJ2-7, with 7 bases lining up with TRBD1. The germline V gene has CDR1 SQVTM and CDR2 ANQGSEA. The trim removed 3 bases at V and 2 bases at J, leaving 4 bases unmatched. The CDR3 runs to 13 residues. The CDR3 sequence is CSVDGDSPYEQYF. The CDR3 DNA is TGCAGCGTTGACGGGGACAGTCCCTACGAGCAGTACTTC.

The CDR3 reads CASSARAGQGRGYGYTF. CDR3 nucleotides: TGTGCCAGCAGCGCCCGCGCGGGACAGGGGAGGGGCTATGGCTACACCTTC. The chain links TRBV6-2 or TRBV6-3 to TRBJ1-2; TRBD1 aligns across 10 bases. This CDR3 contains 17 residues. V gave up 6 bases and J gave up 4 bases; unmatched junction bases: 14. The V gene's germline CDR1 is MNHEY and CDR2 SVGEGT.

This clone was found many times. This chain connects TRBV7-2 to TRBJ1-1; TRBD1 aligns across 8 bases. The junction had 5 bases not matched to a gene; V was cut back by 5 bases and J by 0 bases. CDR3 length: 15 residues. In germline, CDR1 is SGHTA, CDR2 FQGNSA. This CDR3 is CASSPQGAVNTEAFF. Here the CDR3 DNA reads TGTGCCAGCAGCCCGCAGGGGGCCGTGAACACTGAAGCTTTCTTT.

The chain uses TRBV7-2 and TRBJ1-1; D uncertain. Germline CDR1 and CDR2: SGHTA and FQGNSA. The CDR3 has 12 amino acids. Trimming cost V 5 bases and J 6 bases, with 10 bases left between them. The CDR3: CASSLPSPEAFF. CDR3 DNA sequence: TGTGCCAGCAGCCTACCGAGCCCTGAAGCTTTCTTT.

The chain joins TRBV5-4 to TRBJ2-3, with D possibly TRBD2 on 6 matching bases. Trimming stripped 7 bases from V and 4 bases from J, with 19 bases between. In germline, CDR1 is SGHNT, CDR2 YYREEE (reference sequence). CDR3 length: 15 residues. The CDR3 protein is CASSKNGGTSDTQYF. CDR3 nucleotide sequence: TGTGCCAGCTCCAAAAACGGGGGAACCTCAGATACGCAGTATTTT.

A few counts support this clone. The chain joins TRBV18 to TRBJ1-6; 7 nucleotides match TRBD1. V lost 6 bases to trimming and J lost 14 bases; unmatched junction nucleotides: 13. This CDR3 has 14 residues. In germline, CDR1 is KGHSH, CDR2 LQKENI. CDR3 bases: TGTGCCAGCTCCGGACAGGAATCGGGTCAGGCCCTCCACTTT. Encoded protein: CASSGQESGQALHF.